The 2 T cell receptor beta chains reported below all come from one sample, sequenced in a study of blood T cell repertoires in COVID-19. TCRdb keeps only in-frame clones here, not all; method: immunoSEQ multiplex PCR. The sample holds about 170,000 clones, roughly 86% seen once. The specimen sequenced was peripheral blood. The receptors stem from a man between 70 and 80 years old with acute or convalescent COVID-19.

The DNA for the CDR3 is TGTGCCAGCAGTCCAGGTTCTTCTCCCCCCTTTTACGAGCAGTACTTC. Amino acids: CASSPGSSPPFYEQYF. The chain recombines TRBV11-2 with TRBJ2-7; D is uncertain. This CDR3 contains 16 residues. Germline V lookup: CDR1 SGHAT, CDR2 FQNNGV. Trimming pared 6 bases from V and 4 bases from J, leaving 22 bases between.

Points on this clone: The junction and the germline gene differ at one end; a read error may be behind it. The chain recombines TRBV7-8 with TRBJ1-1; D ambiguous. Germline lookup yields CDR1 SGHVS and CDR2 FQNEAQ. The CDR3 loop spans 12 amino acids. CDR3 in amino acids: CASSLVNLDFTF. DNA for the CDR3: TGTGCCAGCAGCTTAGTAAACCTGGACTTCACCTTT.